This T cell receptor (beta chain) was recorded in a study of tumor-infiltrating lymphocytes in oesophageal squamous cell carcinoma. TCRdb passed the PCR reads through MiXCR, listing each CDR3 protein once. The repertoire holds approximately 19,000 distinct CDR3 sequences, with 35% to 50% as singletons. By share, this clonotype ranks as medium-sized. Germline V gene lookup returns CDR1 SGHVS and CDR2 FQNEAQ. This CDR3 is built from 16 residues. V lost 5 bases and J 0 bases, leaving 13 bases between the germline ends. The V and J genes are TRBV7-8 and TRBJ1-4; D possibly corresponds to TRBD1 (6 bases). This sequence was found in a male donor with esophageal squamous cell carcinoma. Sequencing was carried out using normal esophageal tissue next to the tumor. As DNA, the CDR3 is TGTGCCAGCAGCATAGGGACATTCGCAACTAATGAAAAACTGTTTTTT. It encodes CASSIGTFATNEKLFF. Combining the CDR3 with reference TRBV7-8 and TRBJ1-4 gives the whole variable domain GAGVSQSPRYKVAKRGQDVALRCDPISGHVSLFWYQQALGQGPEFLTYFQNEAQLDKSGLPSDRFFAERPEGSVSTLKIQRTQQEDSAVYLCASSIGTFATNEKLFFGSGTQLSVL.